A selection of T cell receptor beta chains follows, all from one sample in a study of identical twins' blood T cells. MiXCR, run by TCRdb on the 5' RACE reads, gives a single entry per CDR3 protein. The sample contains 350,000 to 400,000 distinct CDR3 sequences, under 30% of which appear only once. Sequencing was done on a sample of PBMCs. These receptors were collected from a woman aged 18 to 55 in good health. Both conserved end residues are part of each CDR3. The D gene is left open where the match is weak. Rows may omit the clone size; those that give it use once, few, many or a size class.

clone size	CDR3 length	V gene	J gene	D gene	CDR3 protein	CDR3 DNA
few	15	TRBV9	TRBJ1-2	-	CASSVFEQSLYGYTF	TGTGCCAGCAGCGTATTTGAACAGTCCCTCTATGGCTACACCTTC
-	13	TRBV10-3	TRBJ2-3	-	CAISRDLADTQYF	TGTGCCATTTCCCGGGACCTAGCTGATACGCAGTATTTT
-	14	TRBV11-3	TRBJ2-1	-	CASSPRGGLNEQFF	TGTGCCAGCAGCCCCAGGGGGGGCCTGAATGAGCAGTTCTTC
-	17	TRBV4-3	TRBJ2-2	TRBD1	CASSQNSGTGNTGELFF	TGCGCCAGCAGCCAGAACTCCGGGACAGGGAACACCGGGGAGCTGTTTTTT
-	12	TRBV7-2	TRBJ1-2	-	CASSARTAGYTF	TGTGCCAGCAGCGCCCGGACAGCTGGCTACACCTTC
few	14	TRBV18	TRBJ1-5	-	CASSPRSGNQPQHF	TGTGCCAGCTCACCAAGATCAGGGAATCAGCCCCAGCATTTT
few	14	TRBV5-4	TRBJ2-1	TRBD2	CASSPGLAHNEQFF	TGTGCCAGCAGCCCCGGACTAGCCCACAATGAGCAGTTCTTC
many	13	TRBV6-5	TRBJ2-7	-	CASRNGGNYEQYF	TGTGCCAGCAGAAACGGGGGAAACTACGAGCAGTACTTC
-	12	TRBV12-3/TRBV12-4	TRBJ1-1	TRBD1	CASNDRGAEAFF	TGTGCCAGCAATGACAGGGGGGCGGAAGCTTTCTTT
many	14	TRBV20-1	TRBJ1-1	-	CSASSLGGHTEAFF	TGCAGTGCTAGCTCCTTAGGGGGGCACACTGAAGCTTTCTTT
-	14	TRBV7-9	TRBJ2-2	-	CASSFLVNTGELFF	TGTGCCAGCAGCTTTCTGGTGAACACCGGGGAGCTGTTTTTT
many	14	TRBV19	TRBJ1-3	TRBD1	CASRDRSSGNTIYF	TGTGCCAGTCGGGACAGGAGCTCTGGAAACACCATATATTTT
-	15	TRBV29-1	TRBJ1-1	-	CSVDPEGGLNTEAFF	TGCAGCGTTGACCCGGAGGGGGGATTGAACACTGAAGCTTTCTTT
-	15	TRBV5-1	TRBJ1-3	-	CASSLAGPTRNTIYF	TGCGCCAGCAGCTTGGCGGGCCCCACCAGGAACACCATATATTTT
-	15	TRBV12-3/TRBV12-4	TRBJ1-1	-	CASSNVQGGNTEAFF	TGTGCCAGCAGCAACGTACAGGGAGGGAACACTGAAGCTTTCTTT
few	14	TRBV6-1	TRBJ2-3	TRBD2	CASSGGLAIDTQYF	TGTGCCAGCAGTGGGGGACTAGCAATAGATACGCAGTATTTT
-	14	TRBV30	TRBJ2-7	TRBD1	CAWDFRGHSYEQYF	TGTGCCTGGGATTTCAGGGGGCACTCCTACGAGCAGTACTTC
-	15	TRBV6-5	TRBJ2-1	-	CASSYSVGVLNEQFF	TGTGCCAGCAGTTACTCGGTGGGGGTCCTCAATGAGCAGTTCTTC
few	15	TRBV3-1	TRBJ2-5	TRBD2	CASSLIGTSTATQYF	TGTGCCAGCAGCCTCATTGGGACTAGCACGGCGACCCAGTACTTC
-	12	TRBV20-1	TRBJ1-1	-	CSASVGNTEAFF	TGCAGTGCTAGCGTTGGGAACACTGAAGCTTTCTTT
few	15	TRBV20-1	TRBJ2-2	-	CSARPDRSHTGELFF	TGCAGTGCTAGACCCGACAGGTCACACACCGGGGAGCTGTTTTTT
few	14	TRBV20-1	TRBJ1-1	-	CSAKRGGYGGEAFF	TGCAGTGCCAAGAGAGGAGGGTATGGCGGTGAAGCTTTCTTT
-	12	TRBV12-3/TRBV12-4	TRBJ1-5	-	CASRVSNQPQHF	TGTGCCAGCAGGGTGAGCAATCAGCCCCAGCATTTT
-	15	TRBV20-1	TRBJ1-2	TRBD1	CSAMGQGPPWDGYTF	TGCAGTGCTATGGGACAGGGGCCCCCTTGGGATGGCTACACCTTC
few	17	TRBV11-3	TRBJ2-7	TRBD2	CASSPVGGSGRQYEQYF	TGTGCCAGCAGCCCCGTAGGGGGTAGCGGGAGACAGTACGAGCAGTACTTC